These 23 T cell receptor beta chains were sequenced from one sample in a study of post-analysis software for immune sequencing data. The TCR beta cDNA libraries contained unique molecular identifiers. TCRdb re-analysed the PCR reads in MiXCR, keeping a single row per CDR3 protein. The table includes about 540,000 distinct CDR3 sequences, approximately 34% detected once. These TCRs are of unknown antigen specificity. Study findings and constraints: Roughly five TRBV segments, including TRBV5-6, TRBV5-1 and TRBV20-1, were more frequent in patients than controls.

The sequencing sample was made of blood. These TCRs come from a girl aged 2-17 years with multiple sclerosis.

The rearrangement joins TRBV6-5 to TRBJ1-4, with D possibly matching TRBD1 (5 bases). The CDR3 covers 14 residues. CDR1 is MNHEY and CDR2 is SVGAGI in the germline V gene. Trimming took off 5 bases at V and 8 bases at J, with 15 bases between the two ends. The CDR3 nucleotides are TGTGCCAGCAGTCTCCGGGACGGGTGGGAAAAACTGTTTTTT. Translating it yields CASSLRDGWEKLFF.

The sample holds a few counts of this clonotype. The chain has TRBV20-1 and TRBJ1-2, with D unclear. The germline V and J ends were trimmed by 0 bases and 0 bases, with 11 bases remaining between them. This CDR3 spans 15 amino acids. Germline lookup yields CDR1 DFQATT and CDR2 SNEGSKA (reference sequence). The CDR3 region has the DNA TGCAGTGCTAGAGATGAGGGCGCCTCTAACTATGGCTACACCTTC. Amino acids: CSARDEGASNYGYTF.

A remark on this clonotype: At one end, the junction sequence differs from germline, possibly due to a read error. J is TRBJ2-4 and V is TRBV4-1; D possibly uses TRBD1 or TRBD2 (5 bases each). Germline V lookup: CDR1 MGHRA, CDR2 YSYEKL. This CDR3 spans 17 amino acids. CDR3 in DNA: TGCGCCAGCAGCCAAGGTGAAGGGGCCCTAGCCGAAAACATTCAGTACTTC. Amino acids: CASSQGEGALAENIQYF.

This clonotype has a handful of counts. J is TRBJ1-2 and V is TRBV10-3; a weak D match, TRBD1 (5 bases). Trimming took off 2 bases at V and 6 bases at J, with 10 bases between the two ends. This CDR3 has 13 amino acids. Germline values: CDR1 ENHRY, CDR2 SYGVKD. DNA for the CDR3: TGTGCCATCAGTGAGCGGGACGGAGATGGCTACACCTTC. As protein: CAISERDGDGYTF.

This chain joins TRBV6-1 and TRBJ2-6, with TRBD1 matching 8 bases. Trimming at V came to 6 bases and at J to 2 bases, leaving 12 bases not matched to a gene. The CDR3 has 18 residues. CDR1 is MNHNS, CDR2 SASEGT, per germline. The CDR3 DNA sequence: TGTGCCAGCAGGTCGGACATCCACAGGGGGACTGGGGCCAACGTCCTGACTTTC. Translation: CASRSDIHRGTGANVLTF.

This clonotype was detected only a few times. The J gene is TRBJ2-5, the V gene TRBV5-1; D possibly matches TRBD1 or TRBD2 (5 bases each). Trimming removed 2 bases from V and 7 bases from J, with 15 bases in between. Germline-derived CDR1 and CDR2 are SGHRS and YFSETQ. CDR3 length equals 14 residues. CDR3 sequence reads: CASSFRDPVGTQYF. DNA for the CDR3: TGCGCCAGCAGCTTCCGGGACCCTGTAGGGACCCAGTACTTC.

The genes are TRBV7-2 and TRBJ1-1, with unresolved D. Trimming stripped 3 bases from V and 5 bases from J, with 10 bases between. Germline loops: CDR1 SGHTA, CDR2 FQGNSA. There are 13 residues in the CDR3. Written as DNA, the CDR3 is TGTGCCAGCAGCTTCCGGGAGGGAACTGAAGCTTTCTTT. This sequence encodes CASSFREGTEAFF. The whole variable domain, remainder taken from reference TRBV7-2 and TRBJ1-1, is GAGVSQSPSNKVTEKGKDVELRCDPISGHTALYWYRQSLGQGLEFLIYFQGNSAPDKSGLPSDRFSAERTGGSVSTLTIQRTQQEDSAVYLCASSFREGTEAFFGQGTRLTVV.

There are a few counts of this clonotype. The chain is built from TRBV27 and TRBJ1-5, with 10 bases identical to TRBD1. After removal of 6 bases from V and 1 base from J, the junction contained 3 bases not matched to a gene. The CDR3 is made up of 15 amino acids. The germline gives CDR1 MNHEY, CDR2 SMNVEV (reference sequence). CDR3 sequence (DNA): TGTGCCAGCAGATCGACAGGGGGCAGCAATCAGCCCCAGCATTTT. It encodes CASRSTGGSNQPQHF.

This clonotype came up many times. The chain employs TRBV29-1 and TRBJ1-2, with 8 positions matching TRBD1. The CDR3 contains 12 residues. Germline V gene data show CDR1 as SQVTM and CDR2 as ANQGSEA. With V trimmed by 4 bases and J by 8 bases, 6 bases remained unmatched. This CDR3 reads CSVGDRGNGYTF. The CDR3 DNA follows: TGCAGCGTTGGAGACAGGGGTAACGGCTACACCTTC. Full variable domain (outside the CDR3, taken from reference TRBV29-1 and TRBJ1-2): SAVISQKPSRDICQRGTSLTIQCQVDSQVTMMFWYRQQPGQSLTLIATANQGSEATYESGFVIDKFPISRPNLTFSTLTVSNMSPEDSSIYLCSVGDRGNGYTFGSGTRLTVV.

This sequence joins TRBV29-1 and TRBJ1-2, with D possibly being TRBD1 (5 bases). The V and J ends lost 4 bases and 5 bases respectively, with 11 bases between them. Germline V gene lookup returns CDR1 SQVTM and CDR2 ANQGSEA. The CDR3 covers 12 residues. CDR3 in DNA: TGCAGCGTTGGGACATCGGTTTATGGCTACACCTTC. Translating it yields CSVGTSVYGYTF.

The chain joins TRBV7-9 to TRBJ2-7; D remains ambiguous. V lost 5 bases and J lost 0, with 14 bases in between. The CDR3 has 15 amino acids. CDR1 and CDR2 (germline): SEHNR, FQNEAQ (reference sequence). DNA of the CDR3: TGTGCCAGCAGCCCAACCGGAACAAGCTCCTACGAGCAGTACTTC. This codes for CASSPTGTSSYEQYF.

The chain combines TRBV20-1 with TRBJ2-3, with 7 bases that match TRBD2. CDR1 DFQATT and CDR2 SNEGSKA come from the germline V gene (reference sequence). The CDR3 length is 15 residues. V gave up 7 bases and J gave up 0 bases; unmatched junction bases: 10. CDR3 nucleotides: TGCAGTGTCGCCAGCGGGGCAACCAGCACAGATACGCAGTATTTT. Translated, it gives CSVASGATSTDTQYF.

DNA for the CDR3: TGTGCCAGCAGTCCATGGGACCTGTACGCCGATCTTGGCAATCAGCCCCAGCATTTT. This gives the protein CASSPWDLYADLGNQPQHF. V usage is TRBV27 and J usage is TRBJ1-5, with TRBD1 as a possible D gene (5 bases). V was cut by 5 bases and J by 2 bases, with 25 bases left in between. The CDR3 covers 19 residues. Germline CDR1 and CDR2: MNHEY and SMNVEV (reference sequence).

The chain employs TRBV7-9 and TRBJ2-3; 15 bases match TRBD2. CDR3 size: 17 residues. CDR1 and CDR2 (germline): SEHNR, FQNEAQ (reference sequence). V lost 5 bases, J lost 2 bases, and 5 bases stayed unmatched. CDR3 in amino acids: CASSPGLAGGLTDTQYF. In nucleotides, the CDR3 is TGTGCCAGCAGCCCCGGACTAGCGGGGGGGCTCACAGATACGCAGTATTTT.

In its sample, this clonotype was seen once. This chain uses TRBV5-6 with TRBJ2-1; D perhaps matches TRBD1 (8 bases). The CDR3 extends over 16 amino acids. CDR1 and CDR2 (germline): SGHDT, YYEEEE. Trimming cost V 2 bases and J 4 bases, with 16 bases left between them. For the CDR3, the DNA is TGTGCCAGCAGCTTACAGGGGGGGGATCGATACAATGAGCAGTTCTTC. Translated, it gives CASSLQGGDRYNEQFF.

The CDR3 protein is CASSLAHGQIYGYTF. For the CDR3, the DNA is TGTGCCAGCAGTTTAGCCCACGGACAGATCTATGGCTACACCTTC. V gene TRBV12-3 or TRBV12-4 combines with J gene TRBJ1-2; D possibly corresponds to TRBD1 (6 bases). Trimming pared 0 bases from V and 4 bases from J, leaving 12 bases between. CDR3 length: 15 amino acids.

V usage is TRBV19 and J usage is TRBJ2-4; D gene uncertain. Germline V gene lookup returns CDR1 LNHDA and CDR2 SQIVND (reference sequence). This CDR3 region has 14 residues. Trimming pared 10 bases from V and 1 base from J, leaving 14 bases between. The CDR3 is CATQPGHAKNIQYF. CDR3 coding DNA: TGTGCCACTCAACCCGGGCATGCCAAAAACATTCAGTACTTC.

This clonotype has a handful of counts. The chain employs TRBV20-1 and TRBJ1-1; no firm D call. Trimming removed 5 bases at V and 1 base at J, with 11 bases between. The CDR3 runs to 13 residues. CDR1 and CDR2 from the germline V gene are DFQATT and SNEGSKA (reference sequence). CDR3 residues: CSAPRTENTEAFF. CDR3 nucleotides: TGCAGTGCTCCGAGGACGGAGAACACTGAAGCTTTCTTT.

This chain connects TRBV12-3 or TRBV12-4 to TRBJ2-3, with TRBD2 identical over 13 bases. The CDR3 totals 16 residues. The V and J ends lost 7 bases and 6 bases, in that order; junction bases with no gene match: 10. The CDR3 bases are TGTGCCAGCAATTTCGGACTAGCGGGGGAGTCGGATACGCAGTATTTT. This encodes CASNFGLAGESDTQYF.

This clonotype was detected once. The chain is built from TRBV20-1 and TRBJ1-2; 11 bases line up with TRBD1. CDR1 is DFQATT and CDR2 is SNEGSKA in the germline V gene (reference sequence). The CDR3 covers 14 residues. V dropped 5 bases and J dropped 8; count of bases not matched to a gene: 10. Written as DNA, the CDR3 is TGCAGTGCTGCTCCGGACAGGGGGCGGAAAGGCTACACCTTC. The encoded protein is CSAAPDRGRKGYTF.

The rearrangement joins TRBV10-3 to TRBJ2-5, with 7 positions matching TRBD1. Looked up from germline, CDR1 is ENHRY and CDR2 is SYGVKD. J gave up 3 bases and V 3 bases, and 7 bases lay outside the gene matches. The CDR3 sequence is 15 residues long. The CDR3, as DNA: TGTGCCATCAGTGAATCGGGACAGCCAAAAGAGACCCAGTACTTC. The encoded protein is CAISESGQPKETQYF.

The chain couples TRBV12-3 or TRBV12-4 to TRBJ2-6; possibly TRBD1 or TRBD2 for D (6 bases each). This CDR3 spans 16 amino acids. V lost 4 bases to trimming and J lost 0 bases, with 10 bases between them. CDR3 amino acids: CASSWGASSGANVLTF. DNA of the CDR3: TGTGCCAGCAGTTGGGGGGCCAGCTCTGGGGCCAACGTCCTGACTTTC.

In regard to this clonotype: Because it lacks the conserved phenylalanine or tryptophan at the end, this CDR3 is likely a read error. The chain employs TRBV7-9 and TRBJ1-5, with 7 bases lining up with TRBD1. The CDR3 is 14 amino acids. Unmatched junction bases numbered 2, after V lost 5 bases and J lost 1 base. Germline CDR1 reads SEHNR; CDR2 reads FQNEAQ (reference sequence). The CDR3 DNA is TGTGCCAGCAGCCGGGACAGAAGCAATCAGCCCCAGCATTGT. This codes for CASSRDRSNQPQHC.